These 31 T cell receptor beta chains came from one sample sequenced in a study of control samples from healthy donors and cancer patients. Profiled with immunoSEQ multiplex PCR; TCRdb holds only in-frame clones, not every one. This table holds fewer than 100,000 clones, almost 85% found once. The sequenced sample consisted of blood. The receptors were sampled from a man in his 60s in good health.

J is TRBJ1-2 and V is TRBV29-1, with D maybe TRBD1 (6 bases). V lost 4 bases and J 7 bases, leaving 22 bases between the germline ends. This CDR3 contains 15 residues. CDR1 SQVTM and CDR2 ANQGSEA come from the germline V gene. CDR3 bases: TGCAGCGTTGCCCCTTCGACAGGCGCGGACGGTGGCTACACCTTC. It encodes CSVAPSTGADGGYTF. Full variable domain (rest looked up from reference TRBV29-1 and TRBJ1-2): SAVISQKPSRDICQRGTSLTIQCQVDSQVTMMFWYRQQPGQSLTLIATANQGSEATYESGFVIDKFPISRPNLTFSTLTVSNMSPEDSSIYLCSVAPSTGADGGYTFGSGTRLTVV.

The genes are TRBV28 and TRBJ1-6, with D possibly TRBD1 on 5 matching bases. Germline V gene data show CDR1 as MDHEN and CDR2 as SYDVKM. V was trimmed by 6 bases and J by 1 base, leaving 19 bases between them. The CDR3 is 18 amino acids. The CDR3 DNA reads as TGTGCCAGCAGCCCGGGACCCCCTGAGCGGTCCTATAATTCACCCCTCCACTTT. Translating it yields CASSPGPPERSYNSPLHF.

The chain links TRBV3-1 (or the pseudogene TRBV3-2) to TRBJ1-4, with TRBD1 matching 8 bases. V was pared by 0 bases and J by 7 bases, with 4 bases of the junction left unmatched. Germline CDR1 and CDR2: LGHDT and YNNKEL (reference sequence). The CDR3 consists of 15 residues. The CDR3 DNA reads as TGTGCCAGCAGCCAAGACGGGACAGGTGGTGAAAAACTGTTTTTT. Translation gives CASSQDGTGGEKLFF.

This chain links TRBV6-1 with TRBJ1-2; D not resolved. CDR3 length: 10 residues. In germline, CDR1 is MNHNS, CDR2 SASEGT. With 3 bases removed from V and 9 bases from J, the gap between germline ends came to 5 bases. The CDR3 sequence is CASSDESYTF. In DNA, the CDR3 is TGTGCCAGCAGTGACGAAAGCTACACCTTC.

This clone came up a few times. At one of its ends the junction is not consistent with the germline gene, which may arise from a read error. The genes are TRBV5-4 and TRBJ2-7; 9 bases are a match to TRBD1. This CDR3 spans 14 amino acids. CDR1 is SGHNT, CDR2 YYREEE, per germline (reference sequence). Here the CDR3 DNA reads TGTGCCAGCAGCGCACACCGGGACAGGGTCAATTGGGGCTTC. Amino acids: CASSAHRDRVNWGF.

J is TRBJ2-3 and V is TRBV3-1 (or the pseudogene TRBV3-2); TRBD2 matches at 8 bases. The J segment lost 14 bases and the V segment lost 5 bases, leaving 6 bases of the junction unmatched. The CDR3 is 11 residues long. Germline V gives CDR1 LGHDT, CDR2 YNNKEL (reference sequence). CDR3 sequence (DNA): TGTGCCAGCAGCACCGGGACTAGGCCGTATTTT. Protein sequence: CASSTGTRPYF.

V usage is TRBV7-2 and J usage is TRBJ1-1, with TRBD1 identical over 7 bases. Germline assignment: CDR1 SGHTA and CDR2 FQGNSA. J lost 4 bases, V lost 5 bases, and 4 bases had no gene match. The CDR3 has 13 amino acids. CDR3 protein: CASSARQGTEAFF. In nucleotides, the CDR3 is TGTGCCAGCAGCGCCCGACAGGGCACTGAAGCTTTCTTT.

This rearrangement joins TRBV29-1 to TRBJ1-1, with no clear D. Germline CDR1 reads SQVTM; CDR2 reads ANQGSEA. V shed 7 bases and J shed 5 bases, with 8 bases lying between them. This CDR3 region has 10 residues. The CDR3 nucleotides are TGCAGCGCCATTGCAACTGAAGCTTTCTTT. It translates to CSAIATEAFF.

The rearrangement uses TRBV18 and TRBJ2-7, with 7 bases lining up with TRBD1. Germline V gives CDR1 KGHSH, CDR2 LQKENI. The CDR3 runs 14 residues. With V trimmed by 3 bases and J by 2 bases, 4 bases remained unmatched. CDR3 loop: CASSPRGTAYEQYF. The CDR3 DNA sequence: TGTGCCAGCTCACCGAGGGGGACAGCCTACGAGCAGTACTTC. The full variable domain, in which reference TRBV18 and TRBJ2-7 provide the parts outside the CDR3, is NAGVMQNPRHLVRRRGQEARLRCSPMKGHSHVYWYRQLPEEGLKFMVYLQKENIIDESGMPKERFSAEFPKEGPSILRIQQVVRGDSAAYFCASSPRGTAYEQYFGPGTRLTVT.

The gene calls are TRBV30 and TRBJ2-1; D might be TRBD2 (5 bases). V was trimmed by 0 bases and J by 5 bases, leaving 17 bases between them. This CDR3 spans 16 amino acids. In germline, CDR1 is GTSNPN, CDR2 SVGIG (reference sequence). The CDR3 is CAWSVSAGWGNNEQFF. CDR3 DNA sequence: TGTGCCTGGAGTGTGTCGGCGGGTTGGGGTAACAATGAGCAGTTCTTC.

This clone was found a few times. The J gene is TRBJ1-2, the V gene TRBV18; D unclear. Per the germline V gene, CDR1 is KGHSH and CDR2 is LQKENI. The CDR3 length is 12 residues. The V and J ends lost 3 bases and 6 bases respectively, with 8 bases between them. Here the CDR3 reads CASSPSADGYTF. DNA for the CDR3: TGTGCCAGCTCACCCTCCGCGGATGGCTACACCTTC.

This chain joins TRBV4-1 and TRBJ2-4, with D uncertain. The CDR3 runs to 15 residues. Germline V CDR1 and CDR2: MGHRA, YSYEKL. The ends were cut back, 1 base at V and 1 base at J, with 8 bases in the middle. CDR3 sequence reads: CASSQAYRAKNIQYF. As DNA, the CDR3 is TGCGCCAGCAGCCAAGCGTATCGCGCCAAAAACATTCAGTACTTC.

The chain couples TRBV5-4 to TRBJ2-2; 7 bases are shared with TRBD1. With 4 bases clipped from V and 2 bases from J, the junction kept 11 bases outside the gene matches. From germline, CDR1 is SGHNT and CDR2 YYREEE (reference sequence). CDR3 length equals 17 residues. The CDR3 nucleotides are TGTGCCAGCAGCCCGAATACCGGGACAGCAAACACCGGGGAGCTGTTTTTT. This sequence encodes CASSPNTGTANTGELFF.

The V call is TRBV30, the J call TRBJ2-1, with a tentative D call TRBD2 (7 bases). The CDR3 runs to 13 residues. In germline, CDR1 is GTSNPN, CDR2 SVGIG (reference sequence). V lost 4 bases and J lost 8, with 15 bases in between. CDR3 nucleotides: TGTGCCTGGACGGTGGGGGGGGCGGATGAGCAGTTCTTC. Its protein is CAWTVGGADEQFF.

Here the CDR3 DNA reads TGTGCCTCCGATTATAAGGATGGCTACACCTTC. Encoded protein: CASDYKDGYTF. V usage is TRBV6-6 and J usage is TRBJ1-2; no firm D call. This CDR3 is built from 11 residues. The V end was cut by 11 bases, the J end by 6 bases, with 13 bases between. Per germline, CDR1 MNHNY and CDR2 SVGAGI (reference sequence).

This chain links TRBV7-3 with TRBJ2-3; D unresolved. Germline CDR1 SGHTA, CDR2 FQGTGA. This CDR3 comprises 13 residues. Trimming took off 2 bases at V and 5 bases at J, with 8 bases between the two ends. This CDR3 reads CASSLQPEDTQYF. For the CDR3, the DNA is TGTGCCAGCAGCTTACAGCCGGAAGATACGCAGTATTTT.

The chain recombines TRBV28 with TRBJ1-5; D gene uncertain. Germline values: CDR1 MDHEN, CDR2 SYDVKM. This CDR3 spans 15 amino acids. The V end lost 2 bases, the J end lost 4 bases, and 12 bases lay between the germline ends. The CDR3, as DNA: TGTGCCAGCAGTTTAGAAGGGTCGGCGAATCAGCCCCAGCATTTT. It is translated as CASSLEGSANQPQHF.

The chain has TRBV5-1 and TRBJ2-6; 15 bases are a match to TRBD2. The V gene end was trimmed by 4 bases and the J gene end by 0 bases; junction bases not matched to a gene: 2. The CDR3 has 18 residues. Germline CDR1 and CDR2: SGHRS and YFSETQ. The CDR3 nucleotides read TGCGCCAGCAGCATGGGACTAGCGGGGGGCTCTGGGGCCAACGTCCTGACTTTC. Its translation is CASSMGLAGGSGANVLTF.

This chain joins TRBV10-3 and TRBJ2-3, with D unclear. V was shortened by 6 bases and J by 0 bases, with 7 bases between the two germline ends. Germline-derived CDR1 and CDR2 are ENHRY and SYGVKD. The CDR3 is 13 amino acids. CDR3 sequence: CAIRGGSTDTQYF. CDR3 bases: TGTGCCATCAGAGGCGGTAGCACAGATACGCAGTATTTT.

V gene TRBV27 combines with J gene TRBJ1-4; TRBD1 aligns across 7 bases. In germline, CDR1 is MNHEY, CDR2 SMNVEV (reference sequence). V trimming: 8 bases; J trimming: 3 bases; junction bases outside the gene matches: 3. The CDR3 length is 13 residues. CDR3 sequence reads: CASSGGSNEKLFF. CDR3 nucleotide sequence: TGTGCCAGCTCAGGGGGTTCTAATGAAAAACTGTTTTTT.

The chain recombines TRBV19 with TRBJ1-1; TRBD1 aligns across 12 bases. Germline V gene sequence: CDR1 LNHDA, CDR2 SQIVND (reference sequence). The CDR3 runs 13 residues. Trimming took 5 bases from V and 9 from J; bases not matched to a gene: 4. The CDR3 DNA sequence: TGTGCCAGTAGTTCGTGGGACAGGGGGCAAGCTTTCTTT. This translates into CASSSWDRGQAFF.

The chain couples TRBV9 to TRBJ1-2, with a tentative D call TRBD1 (6 bases). The CDR3 runs to 16 residues. V was clipped by 3 bases and J by 7 bases, with 22 bases between them. CDR1 is SGDLS and CDR2 is YYNGEE in the germline V gene. In nucleotides, the CDR3 is TGTGCCAGCAGCGATGATCCTATGGACAGACCGGGTGGCTACACCTTC. It yields the protein CASSDDPMDRPGGYTF.

The V call is TRBV5-1, the J call TRBJ2-7, with D possibly matching TRBD2 (6 bases). CDR3 size: 13 residues. From germline, CDR1 is SGHRS and CDR2 YFSETQ. Trimming removed 3 bases at V and 4 bases at J, with 11 bases between. CDR3 DNA: TGCGCCAGCAGCTCTGGGGGGTTGTACGAGCAGTACTTC. This encodes CASSSGGLYEQYF.

This clone has only one observation. This chain uses TRBV7-9 with TRBJ2-3, with 9 nucleotides matching TRBD2. Germline V gives CDR1 SEHNR, CDR2 FQNEAQ (reference sequence). The V segment lost 1 base and the J segment 6 bases; nucleotides outside the gene matches: 8. The CDR3 sequence is 16 residues long. CDR3 in amino acids: CASSLGLAGQRDTQYF. The DNA for the CDR3 is TGTGCCAGCAGCTTAGGCCTAGCGGGGCAGCGGGATACGCAGTATTTT. Combining the CDR3 with reference TRBV7-9 and TRBJ2-3 gives the whole variable domain DTGVSQNPRHKITKRGQNVTFRCDPISEHNRLYWYRQTLGQGPEFLTYFQNEAQLEKSRLLSDRFSAERPKGSFSTLEIQRTEQGDSAMYLCASSLGLAGQRDTQYFGPGTRLTVL.

The V and J genes are TRBV27 and TRBJ2-7; TRBD1 matches at 7 bases. The trim removed 8 bases at V and 2 bases at J, leaving 6 bases unmatched. Germline V lookup: CDR1 MNHEY, CDR2 SMNVEV (reference sequence). CDR3 length equals 13 residues. CDR3 amino acids: CASALGQPYEQYF. The CDR3 DNA is TGTGCCAGCGCACTGGGACAGCCCTACGAGCAGTACTTC.

The chain carries TRBV5-1 and TRBJ2-7, with TRBD2 matching over 15 bases. CDR3 size: 16 residues. The germline V gene has CDR1 SGHRS and CDR2 YFSETQ. Trimming at V came to 2 bases and at J to 7 bases, leaving 7 bases not matched to a gene. CDR3 in amino acids: CASSFMGTSGRREQYF. The CDR3 DNA reads TGCGCCAGCAGCTTCATGGGGACTAGCGGGAGGCGGGAGCAGTACTTC.

This clone was seen more than once but under ten times. This chain uses TRBV7-2 with TRBJ1-5; D possibly corresponds to TRBD1 (5 bases). The CDR3 runs to 14 residues. Germline lookup yields CDR1 SGHTA and CDR2 FQGNSA. V lost 5 bases to trimming and J lost 4 bases, with 12 bases between them. CDR3 nucleotide sequence: TGTGCCAGCAGCCGTAAGGCAGGGAATCAGCCCCAGCATTTT. Protein: CASSRKAGNQPQHF.

The V and J genes are TRBV11-3 and TRBJ2-3; 9 bases align to TRBD2. The CDR3 contains 15 residues. Trimming removed 5 bases from V and 0 bases from J; junction bases left unmatched: 3. Germline CDR1 SGHNT, CDR2 YENEEA. The CDR3 DNA is TGTGCCAGCAGCCATGGGACTAGCAGCACAGATACGCAGTATTTT. It codes for CASSHGTSSTDTQYF. The variable domain in full, completed from reference TRBV11-3 and TRBJ2-3, reads EAGVVQSPRYKIIEKKQPVAFWCNPISGHNTLYWYLQNLGQGPELLIRYENEEAVDDSQLPKDRFSAERLKGVDSTLKIQPAELGDSAVYLCASSHGTSSTDTQYFGPGTRLTVL.

For the CDR3, the DNA is TGTGCCAGCAGTTTACGACAGGGGTATCTTCAGCCCCAGCATTTT. The encoded protein is CASSLRQGYLQPQHF. The chain recombines TRBV27 with TRBJ1-5, with 8 bases fitting TRBD1. The CDR3 extends over 15 amino acids. J gave up 6 bases and V 2 bases, and 6 bases lay outside the gene matches. Germline V gene data show CDR1 as MNHEY and CDR2 as SMNVEV (reference sequence).

The genes are TRBV10-3 and TRBJ2-1, with D perhaps matching TRBD2 (6 bases). CDR3 length: 17 residues. The germline V and J ends were trimmed by 2 bases and 5 bases, with 19 bases remaining between them. Germline loops: CDR1 ENHRY, CDR2 SYGVKD. The CDR3 DNA sequence: TGTGCCATCAGTGAGCCGTTGAAACGGCGGGGTGACAATGAGCAGTTCTTC. It is translated as CAISEPLKRRGDNEQFF.

Points on this clone: Compared with germline, one end of the junction differs, possibly owing to a read error. The sample has other DNA sequences that encode this CDR3 too. This chain's CDR3 is CASRSETGEAFF. As DNA, the CDR3 is TGTGCCAGCAGGAGCGAGACAGGGGAAGCCTTCTTT. The J gene is TRBJ1-1, the V gene TRBV28; 8 nucleotides agree with TRBD1. Germline loops: CDR1 MDHEN, CDR2 SYDVKM. The CDR3 consists of 12 residues.